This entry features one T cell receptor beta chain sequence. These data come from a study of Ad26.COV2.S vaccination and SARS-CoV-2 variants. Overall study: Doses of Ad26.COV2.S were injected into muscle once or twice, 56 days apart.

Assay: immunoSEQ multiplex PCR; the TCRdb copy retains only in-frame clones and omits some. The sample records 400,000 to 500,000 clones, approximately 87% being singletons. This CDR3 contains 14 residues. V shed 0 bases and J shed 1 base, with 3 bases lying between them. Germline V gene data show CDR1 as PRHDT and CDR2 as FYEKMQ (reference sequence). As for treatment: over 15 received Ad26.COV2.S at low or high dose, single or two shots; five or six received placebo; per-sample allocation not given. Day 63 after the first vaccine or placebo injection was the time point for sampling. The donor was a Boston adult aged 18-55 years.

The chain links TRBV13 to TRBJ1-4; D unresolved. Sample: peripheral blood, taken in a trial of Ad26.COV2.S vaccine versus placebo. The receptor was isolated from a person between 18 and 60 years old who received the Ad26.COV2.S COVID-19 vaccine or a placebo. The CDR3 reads CASSLGETNEKLFF. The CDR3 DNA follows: TGTGCCAGCAGCTTAGGTGAAACTAATGAAAAACTGTTTTTT.